This TCR beta chain is drawn from a study of OX40 agonist ivuxolimab in advanced cancers. Study-level background: Two cutaneous melanoma patients and one hepatocellular carcinoma patient, three in all, had partial responses. Broader study findings: Determination of antigen specificity was not performed for the expanded peripheral T cells.

The trim removed 4 bases at V and 0 bases at J, leaving 7 bases unmatched. This CDR3 has 16 residues. The germline gives CDR1 SGHRS, CDR2 YFSETQ. Patients with a history of autoimmune disease or on systemic immunosuppression were excluded. With baseline, cycle 4 day 1, and cycle 7 day 1 as timepoints, blood was sampled. As to this clone: The target antigen is unknown.

Assay used: immunoSEQ multiplex PCR; TCRdb lists only in-frame clones, some missing. The sample comprises under 50,000 clones, roughly 80% of which are singletons, and around 12% rests with the top ten. Sequenced here: CD4+ or CD8+ T cells sorted from blood, sampled in a trial of the OX40 agonist ivuxolimab. The chain is built from TRBV5-1 and TRBJ1-3; 7 nucleotides align to TRBD1. The receptor comes from an adult with an advanced solid tumor such as melanoma, head and neck, liver or kidney cancer. The CDR3 DNA is TGCGCCAGCAGCCCGGAGGGGGCAAACTCTGGAAACACCATATATTTT. Protein sequence: CASSPEGANSGNTIYF.